This T cell receptor beta chain came from a study of CD8 T cell repertoires and HIV-1 epitope variants. The table lists this clone with a count of one. What it recognizes is unknown. TCRdb's table, derived via immunoSEQ multiplex PCR, lists solely in-frame clones and lacks some. This table has more than 4,000 clones, 66% appearing once. V dropped 7 bases and J dropped 3; count of bases not matched to a gene: 15. The CDR3 sequence is 17 residues long. Germline CDR1 reads SNHLY; CDR2 reads FYNNEI. Sequencing was carried out using cultured CD8+ T cells derived from PBMCs. The gene calls are TRBV2 and TRBJ2-1; 7 nucleotides agree with TRBD2. This sequence originates from a male donor with HIV. The chain's CDR3 is CASTPTEAGTLYNEQFF. CDR3 DNA sequence: TGTGCCAGCACCCCCACGGAAGCGGGGACTCTCTACAATGAGCAGTTCTTC.